Relative to its sample, the clone carrying this T cell receptor beta chain is medium-sized. As yet, its antigen is unknown. As it was prepared, the TCRbeta library received unique molecular identifiers. TCRdb reprocessed the PCR reads with MiXCR, giving one entry per CDR3 protein. The sample includes thousands of distinct CDR3 sequences, less than 20% seen only once; the top ten take roughly half. This record comes from a study of T-cell reconstitution after alpha-beta-depleted transplantation in children. The study's findings and limits: From surviving recipient T cells and thymic progenitors came the high day-60 TCRbeta diversity observed in some patients. It was newly produced T cells that mostly accounted for T-cell counts and diversity one year after transplant. Reportedly, roughly two months post-transplant, alpha-beta T cells arose from several hundred expanded graft clones.

The clonotype was recovered from a male patient aged 2 to 9 who had a stem cell transplant for acute lymphoblastic leukemia, so the T cells may come from the graft donor. Sequenced here: PBMCs, mostly from graft donor cells, sampled 180 days after TCRalphabeta/CD19-depleted stem cell transplant.

As DNA, the CDR3 is TGCGCCAGCAGTTACAGGGGGCGCACGGACGAGCAGTACTTC. Its translation: CASSYRGRTDEQYF. The chain couples TRBV5-1 to TRBJ2-7; TRBD1 matches at 9 bases. V shed 5 bases, J shed 5 bases, and the junction held 8 bases outside the gene matches. CDR1 and CDR2 (germline): SGHRS, YFSETQ. The CDR3 runs 14 residues. Full variable domain (outside the CDR3, taken from reference TRBV5-1 and TRBJ2-7): KAGVTQTPRYLIKTRGQQVTLSCSPISGHRSVSWYQQTPGQGLQFLFEYFSETQRNKGNFPGRFSGRQFSNSRSEMNVSTLELGDSALYLCASSYRGRTDEQYFGPGTRLTVT.